This T cell receptor (beta chain) was found in a study of T cells in Graves' hyperthyroidism and ophthalmopathy. Study results and limitations: The model predicted ophthalmopathy a median roughly 6.5 months before onset.

This clonotype was detected only a few times. The antigen is undetermined. TCR beta CDR3 region amplification was performed from RNA transcripts. Using the HTBI primer set, a first-round RT-PCR was run on the TCR CDR3. TCRdb redid the calling of the multiplex PCR reads with MiXCR, one entry per CDR3 protein. The repertoire consists of 130,000 to 150,000 distinct CDR3 sequences, with around 21% occurring once and the leading ten covering roughly 71%. The CDR3 has 15 amino acids. The germline gives CDR1 SQVTM, CDR2 ANQGSEA. J was trimmed by 2 bases and V by 5 bases; bases with no gene match: 8. Among the patients, aged 18 to 65, hyperthyroidism was newly diagnosed and had lasted under 2 months. Patients were excluded because of uncontrolled infection, other autoimmune disease, pregnancy or lactation.

The sequenced sample was blood. This clonotype was sampled from a woman in her 50s with Graves' hyperthyroidism that later progressed to Graves' ophthalmopathy. The chain employs TRBV29-1 and TRBJ2-3, with 9 positions matching TRBD2. The CDR3 is CSVLRLAGITDTQYF. Written as DNA, the CDR3 is TGCAGCGTTCTTCGCCTAGCGGGGATCACAGATACGCAGTATTTT.